What follows are 10 T cell receptor beta chains derived from one specimen sequenced in a study of T cells after yellow fever vaccination (dated by TCRdb to between 2017 and 2020). The sample's treatment or condition label, decoded: live attenuated yellow fever vaccine strain. Receptors were amplified or captured by 5' RACE. The sequencer listed for this sample is Illumina NovaSeq 6000. The public reads were quality trimmed at Q25 with fastp and then assembled into clones with MiXCR by TCRdb, keeping productive beta chains. Entries are consolidated by CDR3 protein sequence, retaining the most common genes and DNA. The sample table lists approximately 120,000 distinct CDR3 sequences, roughly 9% of them with a count of one. The ten largest clones take up approximately 39% of the sample. Sequenced here: CD8+ T cells sorted from PBMCs, sampled on the day of the yellow fever booster vaccination. Receptors originate from a man aged 18 to 30 who received the YFV17D yellow fever vaccine.

This clonotype was seen a few times. This chain connects TRBV12-3 or TRBV12-4 to TRBJ1-1, with D possibly matching TRBD1 (6 bases). The CDR3 loop spans 15 amino acids. The V gene lost 2 bases and the J gene lost 5 bases, with 15 bases spanning the gap. CDR3 region: CASSLLQGGRTEAFF. The CDR3 DNA reads as TGTGCCAGCAGTTTATTACAGGGCGGTCGGACTGAAGCTTTCTTT.

This clonotype showed up just once. This chain joins TRBV20-1 and TRBJ1-1; D gene ambiguous. Germline V gene data show CDR1 as DFQATT and CDR2 as SNEGSKA (reference sequence). V was shortened by 2 bases and J by 0 bases, with 7 bases between the two germline ends. The CDR3 is 13 residues long. The DNA for the CDR3 is TGCAGTGCTAGATACAGCTTGAACACTGAAGCTTTCTTT. Translating gives CSARYSLNTEAFF.

This clonotype was counted many times. V is TRBV10-3 and J is TRBJ1-1; D unclear. Germline CDR1 reads ENHRY; CDR2 reads SYGVKD. V was trimmed by 0 bases and J by 3 bases, leaving 17 bases between them. The CDR3 is made up of 17 amino acids. The chain's CDR3 is CAISESIVGRRHTEAFF. CDR3 nucleotides: TGTGCCATCAGTGAGTCGATTGTCGGGAGGAGGCACACTGAAGCTTTCTTT.

This clonotype was seen many times. The limits of the CDR3 on the DNA are not certain, so only TCRdb's listed CDR3 is given. The V and J genes are TRBV29-1 and TRBJ2-7; the D segment call TRBD1 is taken from the table without a DNA check. Germline-derived CDR1 and CDR2 are SQVTM and ANQGSEA. The CDR3 numbers 11 amino acids, ends counted. CDR3 loop: CSVRFGGEQYV.

V gene TRBV20-1 combines with J gene TRBJ2-3, with D maybe TRBD1 (5 bases). V was pared by 0 bases and J by 2 bases, with 12 bases between. CDR3 length equals 15 residues. The V gene's germline CDR1 is DFQATT and CDR2 SNEGSKA (reference sequence). The CDR3 bases are TGCAGTGCTAGAGATGGGTCGGACAACACAGATACGCAGTATTTT. Protein sequence: CSARDGSDNTDTQYF.

This clonotype came up a few times. This chain connects TRBV4-1 to TRBJ1-6; 7 nucleotides match TRBD1. V gave up 4 bases and J gave up 4 bases; unmatched junction bases: 4. Germline V gene data show CDR1 as MGHRA and CDR2 as YSYEKL. This CDR3 comprises 15 residues. CDR3 residues: CASSPKTGYNSPLHF. DNA for the CDR3: TGCGCCAGCAGCCCCAAGACAGGGTATAATTCACCCCTCCACTTT.

This clonotype has only a few counts. The CDR3 reads CSARVPSGSYGYTF. The CDR3 region has the DNA TGCAGTGCTAGAGTCCCTTCAGGGAGCTATGGCTACACCTTC. This chain connects TRBV20-1 to TRBJ1-2; D perhaps matches TRBD1 (5 bases). This CDR3 is built from 14 residues. V was trimmed by 1 base and J by 4 bases, leaving 13 bases between them. CDR1 and CDR2 from the germline V gene are DFQATT and SNEGSKA (reference sequence).

The chain uses TRBV2 and TRBJ2-7, with TRBD2 as a possible D gene (5 bases). The CDR3 extends over 11 amino acids. The V gene's germline CDR1 is SNHLY and CDR2 FYNNEI. Trimming removed 4 bases at V and 6 bases at J, with 7 bases between. The CDR3 bases are TGTGCCAGCAGTGTGCGGGCCGAGCAGTACTTC. Translated, it gives CASSVRAEQYF.

This clonotype was picked up many times. This sequence joins TRBV29-1 and TRBJ2-2, with D perhaps TRBD2 (5 bases). The CDR3 consists of 13 residues. V lost 7 bases, J lost 0 bases, and 9 bases lay in between. CDR1 SQVTM and CDR2 ANQGSEA come from the germline V gene. The CDR3 is CSAGLSNTGELFF. The CDR3 DNA sequence: TGCAGCGCCGGACTTTCGAACACCGGGGAGCTGTTTTTT.

At least ten counts were recorded for this clonotype. The V call is TRBV7-9, the J call TRBJ2-3; 7 bases agree with TRBD1. The CDR3 extends over 17 amino acids. CDR1 SEHNR and CDR2 FQNEAQ come from the germline V gene (reference sequence). V gave up 8 bases and J gave up 0 bases; unmatched junction bases: 14. Here the CDR3 reads CASGRSGQIISTDTQYF. The CDR3 DNA follows: TGTGCCAGCGGCAGGTCGGGACAGATAATTAGCACAGATACGCAGTATTTT.